The clone carrying this T cell receptor beta chain was observed a few times. Recruited during active infection, patients (from Seattle) were subsequently followed longitudinally. Germline assignment: CDR1 SEHNR and CDR2 FQNEAQ (reference sequence). V lost 5 bases, J lost 3 bases, and 8 bases stayed unmatched. This CDR3 has 15 amino acids. These data originate in a study of blood T cell repertoires in COVID-19. The protocol was immunoSEQ multiplex PCR, while the TCRdb copy is restricted to in-frame clones and leaves out a portion. The sample shows 120,000 or so clones, over 85% of them seen only once. This clonotype was sampled from a man between 60 and 75 years old with COVID-19, enrolled during active disease. What was sequenced was peripheral blood. V usage is TRBV7-9 and J usage is TRBJ2-7, with 9 bases fitting TRBD2. This CDR3 reads CASSARLAVSYEQYF. As DNA, the CDR3 is TGTGCCAGCAGCGCCCGACTAGCGGTAAGCTACGAGCAGTACTTC. The variable domain in full, with the rest retrieved from reference TRBV7-9 and TRBJ2-7, is DTGVSQNPRHKITKRGQNVTFRCDPISEHNRLYWYRQTLGQGPEFLTYFQNEAQLEKSRLLSDRFSAERPKGSFSTLEIQRTEQGDSAMYLCASSARLAVSYEQYFGPGTRLTVT.